These 2 T cell receptor beta chains were all obtained from the same sample, sequenced in a study of blood T cells in healthy people across ages (dated by TCRdb to 2014 to 2015). The protocol used for the library was 5' RACE. The run used an Illumina HiSeq 2500. A second PCR of 7 to 11 cycles was run with a J-beta primer mix and a sample-barcoded 5' primer. TCRdb reworked the public reads: Q25 trimming with fastp, MiXCR clone assembly, productive beta chains retained. Identical CDR3 proteins give one entry, which carries the most common genes and DNA. The sample data list 750,000 or so distinct CDR3 sequences, and 20% to 25% of these were observed just once. 9.4% of the sample belongs to the ten largest clones. The sample also formed part of further work on T cells of mothers and their children.

Sequenced: blood. The receptors here all came from a boy between 10 and 17 years old in good health.

This clonotype has a handful of counts. DNA for the CDR3: TGCAGTGCTAGCGCCAGCTCCTACGAGCAGTACTTC. Its protein is CSASASSYEQYF. This chain links TRBV20-1 with TRBJ2-7, with D hard to call. There are 12 residues in the CDR3. V was trimmed by 3 bases and J by 0 bases, leaving 6 bases between them. In germline, CDR1 is DFQATT, CDR2 SNEGSKA (reference sequence).

This clonotype was seen only a few times. V usage is TRBV25-1 and J usage is TRBJ2-5; TRBD2 agrees at 10 bases. CDR3 length equals 16 residues. V dropped 4 bases and J dropped 4; count of bases not matched to a gene: 9. Germline values: CDR1 MGHDK, CDR2 SYGVNS. The chain's CDR3 is CASSGGLAGVRETQYF. CDR3 coding DNA: TGTGCCAGCAGTGGGGGTCTAGCGGGAGTAAGAGAGACCCAGTACTTC. The variable domain in full, with the rest retrieved from reference TRBV25-1 and TRBJ2-5, is EADIYQTPRYLVIGTGKKITLECSQTMGHDKMYWYQQDPGMELHLIHYSYGVNSTEKGDLSSESTVSRIRTEHFPLTLESARPSHTSQYLCASSGGLAGVRETQYFGPGTRLLVL.